This T cell receptor (beta chain) was captured in a study of post-analysis software for immune sequencing data. Study-wide context: Some patients lacked subtype; others had relapsing-remitting, secondary progressive or progressive-relapsing disease.

Built from TCR beta cDNA, the libraries had unique molecular identifiers in them. Each batch of about 0.95 to 11 million T cells produced roughly 450,000 cDNA molecules. TCRdb processed the PCR reads anew with MiXCR; each CDR3 protein has one entry. The data show roughly 800,000 distinct CDR3 sequences, with about 53% seen just once and roughly 4.4% held by the top ten. Concerning this clonotype itself: Its antigen is unidentified.

The ends were cut back, 5 bases at V and 2 bases at J, with 19 bases in the middle. Germline CDR1 reads SGHAT; CDR2 reads FQNNGV. This CDR3 is 16 amino acids long. Notes on the study in general: When compared against controls, multiple sclerosis patients showed significantly lower normalized Chao1 diversity. Patients carried roughly five TRBV segments more frequently than controls did, and TRBV5-6, TRBV5-1 and TRBV20-1 were among them.

Sequenced: blood. This TCR derives from a girl aged 10-17 years with multiple sclerosis. The V gene is TRBV11-2, the J gene TRBJ2-7; tentatively, D is TRBD1 or TRBD2 (8 bases each). CDR3 sequence: CASSPPGQGLAYEQYF. CDR3 nucleotide sequence: TGTGCCAGCAGCCCTCCCGGACAGGGACTAGCCTACGAGCAGTACTTC.